One and the same sample provided the 6 T cell receptor beta chains below, sequenced in a study of blood T cell repertoires in COVID-19. The protocol was immunoSEQ multiplex PCR, while the TCRdb copy is restricted to in-frame clones and leaves out a portion. The sample has around 300,000 clones, 80% to 90% seen once. Sequencing was carried out using peripheral blood. Receptors originate from a woman aged 70-85 years with acute or convalescent COVID-19.

This chain connects TRBV6-1 to TRBJ1-5; D is ambiguous. Trimming pared 3 bases from V and 0 bases from J, leaving 12 bases between. From germline, CDR1 is MNHNS and CDR2 SASEGT. CDR3 length: 16 amino acids. The CDR3 region is CASSDSGIYSNQPQHF. The CDR3 DNA follows: TGTGCCAGCAGTGATTCCGGGATTTATAGCAATCAGCCCCAGCATTTT.

J is TRBJ1-4 and V is TRBV3-1 (or the pseudogene TRBV3-2); D perhaps matches TRBD1 (6 bases). CDR1 is LGHDT and CDR2 is YNNKEL in the germline V gene (reference sequence). The ends were cut back, 4 bases at V and 5 bases at J, with 11 bases in the middle. The CDR3 sequence is 14 residues long. The CDR3 loop is CASSRTGMNEKLFF. CDR3 bases: TGTGCCAGCAGCCGTACAGGGATGAATGAAAAACTGTTTTTT.

This clone has just one count. V gene TRBV11-2 combines with J gene TRBJ1-6, with D perhaps matching TRBD1 (6 bases). The germline V gene encodes CDR1 SGHAT and CDR2 FQNNGV. V was cut by 0 bases and J by 8 bases, with 8 bases left in between. The CDR3 runs 14 residues. The CDR3 protein is CASSLDYRDSPLHF. The DNA of the CDR3 is TGTGCCAGCAGCTTAGACTACAGGGATTCACCCCTCCACTTT.

V and J are TRBV3-1 (or the pseudogene TRBV3-2) and TRBJ2-3, with TRBD2 identical over 12 bases. Germline V lookup: CDR1 LGHDT, CDR2 YNNKEL (reference sequence). The junction had 9 bases not matched to a gene; V was cut back by 0 bases and J by 2 bases. The CDR3 extends over 19 amino acids. The CDR3 region is CASSQDRFLAGGFTDTQYF. The CDR3 nucleotides are TGTGCCAGCAGCCAAGATAGGTTTCTAGCGGGGGGGTTCACAGATACGCAGTATTTT.

Note on this clone: Other DNA sequences from this sample encode an identical CDR3 as well. The V call is TRBV7-9, the J call TRBJ1-6, with D possibly matching TRBD1 (5 bases). CDR1 is SEHNR and CDR2 is FQNEAQ in the germline V gene (reference sequence). This CDR3 contains 13 residues. The germline V and J ends were trimmed by 4 bases and 7 bases, with 8 bases remaining between them. The chain's CDR3 is CASSSRQNSPLHF. The CDR3 DNA follows: TGTGCCAGCAGCTCCCGACAGAATTCACCCCTCCACTTT. Complete variable domain (other parts from reference TRBV7-9 and TRBJ1-6): DTGVSQNPRHKITKRGQNVTFRCDPISEHNRLYWYRQTLGQGPEFLTYFQNEAQLEKSRLLSDRFSAERPKGSFSTLEIQRTEQGDSAMYLCASSSRQNSPLHFGNGTRLTVT.

The chain employs TRBV20-1 and TRBJ1-1, with a tentative D call TRBD1 (5 bases). Germline values: CDR1 DFQATT, CDR2 SNEGSKA (reference sequence). There are 11 residues in the CDR3. With 3 bases removed from V and 8 bases from J, the gap between germline ends came to 10 bases. CDR3 nucleotides: TGCAGTGCTAGTTGGGGGGGGGAAGCTTTCTTT. The encoded protein is CSASWGGEAFF.